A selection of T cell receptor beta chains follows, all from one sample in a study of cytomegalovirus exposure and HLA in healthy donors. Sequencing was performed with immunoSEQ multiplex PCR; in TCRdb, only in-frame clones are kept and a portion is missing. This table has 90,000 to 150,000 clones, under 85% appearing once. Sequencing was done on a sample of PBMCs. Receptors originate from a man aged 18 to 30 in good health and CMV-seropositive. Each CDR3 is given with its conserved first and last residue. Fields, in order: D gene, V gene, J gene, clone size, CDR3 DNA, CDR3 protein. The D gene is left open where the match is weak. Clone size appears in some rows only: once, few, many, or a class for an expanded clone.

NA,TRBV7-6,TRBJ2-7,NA,TGTGCCAGCAGCTCCCTAGAGGGTCGGGCCGAGCAGTACTTC,CASSSLEGRAEQYF
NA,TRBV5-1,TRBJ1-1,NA,TGCGCCAGCAGCTTGGGCAGTAACACTGAAGCTTTCTTT,CASSLGSNTEAFF
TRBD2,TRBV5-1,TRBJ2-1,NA,TGCGCCAGCAGCTTGGGGGGAGGGCCCAAAAGCAATGAGCAGTTCTTC,CASSLGGGPKSNEQFF
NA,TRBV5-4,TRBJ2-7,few,TGTGCCAGCAGCTTGGGACAGGTCCCCTACGAGCAGTACTTC,CASSLGQVPYEQYF
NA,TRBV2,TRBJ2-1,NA,TGTGCCAGCACCGGGGATGCTGAGCAGTTCTTC,CASTGDAEQFF
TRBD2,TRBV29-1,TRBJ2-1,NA,TGCAGCGTGGAACGGGGGACTAGCGGCCTCTACAATGAGCAGTTCTTC,CSVERGTSGLYNEQFF
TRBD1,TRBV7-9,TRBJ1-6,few,TGTGCCAGCAGCTTGGACAGGAGAAGTTATAATTCACCCCTCCACTTT,CASSLDRRSYNSPLHF
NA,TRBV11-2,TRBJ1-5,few,TGTGCCAGCAGCGACACAGGGCGCAGTCAGCCCCAGCATTTT,CASSDTGRSQPQHF
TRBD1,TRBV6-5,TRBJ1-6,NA,TGTGCCAGCAGAAGGGGACAGGCCCTTGTGGCCCTCCACTTT,CASRRGQALVALHF
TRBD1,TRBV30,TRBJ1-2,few,TGTGCCTGGTCCCTCTGGGGACAGGGAGTCATTAACTATGGCTACACCTTC,CAWSLWGQGVINYGYTF
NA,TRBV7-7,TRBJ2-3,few,TGTGCTAGCAGCTGGTTGGGCGACGCAGATACGCAGTATTTT,CASSWLGDADTQYF
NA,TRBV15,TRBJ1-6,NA,TGTGCCACCAGCAGAGATAACAGTTATAATTCACCCCTCCACTTT,CATSRDNSYNSPLHF
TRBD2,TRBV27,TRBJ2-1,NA,TGTGCCAGCAGTATCAGGACTAGTCGCTACAATGAGCAGTTCTTC,CASSIRTSRYNEQFF
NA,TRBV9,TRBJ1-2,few,TGTGCCAGCAGGCGGAACTATGGCTACACCTTC,CASRRNYGYTF
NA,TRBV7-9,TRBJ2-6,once,TGTGCCAGCAGCTTAGGATTGGGAATCTCTGGGGCCAACGGCTTGACTTTC,CASSLGLGISGANGLTF
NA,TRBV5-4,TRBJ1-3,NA,TGTGCCAGCAGCTTGTCAGGTCTTTCAAACACCATATATTTT,CASSLSGLSNTIYF
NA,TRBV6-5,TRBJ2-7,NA,TGTGCCAGCACTACAAGGGGCTTATACGAGCAGTGCTTC,CASTTRGLYEQCF
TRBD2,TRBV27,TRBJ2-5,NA,TGTGCCAGCAGTTATTTAGCGGGGGGACCTCAAGAGACCCAGTACTTC,CASSYLAGGPQETQYF
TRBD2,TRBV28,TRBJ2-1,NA,TGTGCCAGCAGCCCCGGGGGGGGACTAGCGTACAATGAGCAGTTCTTC,CASSPGGGLAYNEQFF
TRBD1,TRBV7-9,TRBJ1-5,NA,TGTTCCAGCAGCGATCCCCCTGGACAGGAGCCCATCAATCAGCCCCAGCATTTT,CSSSDPPGQEPINQPQHF
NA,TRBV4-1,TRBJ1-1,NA,TGCGCCAGCAGCCAATTAGCCGGGTCCAACACTGAAGCTTTCTTT,CASSQLAGSNTEAFF
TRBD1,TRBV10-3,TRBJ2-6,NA,TGTGCCATCAGACCCTCCCGGGACAGGTTCTCTGGGGCCAACGGCCTGACTTTC,CAIRPSRDRFSGANGLTF
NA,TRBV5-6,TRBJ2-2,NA,TGTGCCAGCAGCTTGTCAGTCACCGGGGAGCTGTTTTTT,CASSLSVTGELFF
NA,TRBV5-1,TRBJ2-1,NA,TGCGCCAGCAGAACACCTAATGAGCAGTTCTTC,CASRTPNEQFF
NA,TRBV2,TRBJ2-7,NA,TGTGCCAGCAGTGAAAGCAGGGCCCTTGACGAGCAGTACTTC,CASSESRALDEQYF
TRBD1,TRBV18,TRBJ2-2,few,TGTGCCAGCTCACCGAGACAGGGGAACACCGGGGAGCTGTTTTTT,CASSPRQGNTGELFF
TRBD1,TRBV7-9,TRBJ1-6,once,TGTGCCAGCAGCTTAGTCCTTGGACAGGGAAATTCACCCCTCCACTTT,CASSLVLGQGNSPLHF
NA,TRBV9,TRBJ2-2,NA,TGTGCCAGCAGCGCTCCACCGGGACAGAACACCGGGGAGCTGTTTTTT,CASSAPPGQNTGELFF